The rows below give T cell receptor beta chains drawn from one sample of a study of T cells in Graves' hyperthyroidism and ophthalmopathy. TCRdb re-called the multiplex PCR reads through MiXCR, storing one row per CDR3 protein. This table has over 650,000 distinct CDR3 sequences, just under 45% appearing once. The sequenced sample was peripheral blood or thyroid tissue (not recorded which). These TCRs come from an adult man with Graves' disease, either hyperthyroidism or ophthalmopathy (not recorded which). CDR3s include the opening cysteine and the closing phenylalanine or tryptophan. D genes are given only for firm matches. Clone size, where shown, is once, few, many, or a class for clones that have expanded.

J gene: TRBJ1-3
V gene: TRBV20-1
clone size: -
D gene: -
CDR3 DNA: TGCAGTGCGGGAGCGCCAGACTCTGGAAACACCATATATTTT
CDR3 protein: CSAGAPDSGNTIYF

J gene: TRBJ1-1
V gene: TRBV7-3
clone size: -
D gene: -
CDR3 DNA: TGTGCCAGCAGCTTAAGGCCGGGCGATGCTTTCTTT
CDR3 protein: CASSLRPGDAFF

J gene: TRBJ1-4
V gene: TRBV4-2
clone size: -
D gene: -
CDR3 DNA: TGTGCCAGCAGCCAAGACGGCTTGGGATATGAAAAACTGTTTTTT
CDR3 protein: CASSQDGLGYEKLFF

J gene: TRBJ2-6
V gene: TRBV29-1
clone size: -
D gene: TRBD1
CDR3 DNA: TGCAGCGTCGGGACAGGGTCTGGGGCCAACGTCCTGACTTTC
CDR3 protein: CSVGTGSGANVLTF

J gene: TRBJ1-4
V gene: TRBV10-3
clone size: -
D gene: -
CDR3 DNA: TGTGCCAGCAGTTTGTTCGCCCGGGGAAAGAGAGAAAAACTGTTTTTT
CDR3 protein: CASSLFARGKREKLFF

J gene: TRBJ2-6
V gene: TRBV7-9
clone size: -
D gene: TRBD1
CDR3 DNA: TGTGCCAGCAGCTTGGACAGGGTCAACGTCCTGACTTTC
CDR3 protein: CASSLDRVNVLTF

J gene: TRBJ1-2
V gene: TRBV10-3
clone size: many
D gene: -
CDR3 DNA: TGTGCCATCAACACAGGAAGAGGGGACTATGGCTACACCTTC
CDR3 protein: CAINTGRGDYGYTF

J gene: TRBJ1-3
V gene: TRBV7-2
clone size: -
D gene: -
CDR3 DNA: TGTGCCAGCAGCTTGAGCTTGGGGGTAGGAAACACCATATATTTT
CDR3 protein: CASSLSLGVGNTIYF

J gene: TRBJ2-7
V gene: TRBV5-1
clone size: -
D gene: -
CDR3 DNA: TGCGCCAGCAGCTTACAGGGTTTGCGGTACGAGCAGTACTTC
CDR3 protein: CASSLQGLRYEQYF

J gene: TRBJ2-5
V gene: TRBV2
clone size: -
D gene: TRBD2
CDR3 DNA: TGTGCCAGCAGCCAAGAAGGGACTAGCCCTTCCCGCGCCCAGTACTTC
CDR3 protein: CASSQEGTSPSRAQYF

J gene: TRBJ1-5
V gene: TRBV24-1
clone size: many
D gene: -
CDR3 DNA: TGTGCCACCAGTGGCCCGTCGGTACAGGACAATCAGCCCCAGCATTTT
CDR3 protein: CATSGPSVQDNQPQHF

J gene: TRBJ1-6
V gene: TRBV9
clone size: few
D gene: TRBD1
CDR3 DNA: TGTGCCAGCAGCCAAGCGGGACAGGGGGCGCTTGGTTCACCCCTCCACTTT
CDR3 protein: CASSQAGQGALGSPLHF

J gene: TRBJ2-7
V gene: TRBV11-1
clone size: -
D gene: TRBD1
CDR3 DNA: TGCGCCAGCAGCCAACCCGACAGGGCTTCCTACGAGCAGTACTTC
CDR3 protein: CASSQPDRASYEQYF

J gene: TRBJ1-1
V gene: TRBV25-1
clone size: -
D gene: TRBD1
CDR3 DNA: TGTGCCAGCAAACAGGCAGGGGGATGGGAGACTGAAGCTTTCTTT
CDR3 protein: CASKQAGGWETEAFF

J gene: TRBJ1-2
V gene: TRBV9
clone size: -
D gene: -
CDR3 DNA: TGTGCCAGCAGCGTTGAAGGAAGTGGAACCTATGGCTACACCTTC
CDR3 protein: CASSVEGSGTYGYTF

J gene: TRBJ1-4
V gene: TRBV5-1
clone size: -
D gene: -
CDR3 DNA: TGCGCCAGCAGCTTGTTTAGCGATGAAAAACTGTTTTTT
CDR3 protein: CASSLFSDEKLFF

J gene: TRBJ2-5
V gene: TRBV10-3
clone size: -
D gene: -
CDR3 DNA: TGTGCCATCAGCGGAACGGGGGAGCAAGAGACCCAGTACTTC
CDR3 protein: CAISGTGEQETQYF

J gene: TRBJ1-1
V gene: TRBV29-1
clone size: -
D gene: -
CDR3 DNA: TGCAGCGTGCAAGGGTGGGGCGGTAACACTGAAGCTTTCTTT
CDR3 protein: CSVQGWGGNTEAFF

J gene: TRBJ1-4
V gene: TRBV14
clone size: few
D gene: -
CDR3 DNA: TGTGCCAGCAGCCCGCAGGGCAGGGGACGGAATGAAAAACTGTTTTTT
CDR3 protein: CASSPQGRGRNEKLFF

J gene: TRBJ1-1
V gene: TRBV7-2
clone size: -
D gene: -
CDR3 DNA: TGTGCCAGCAGTCCGGGCCTAACAGGAAACACTGAAGCTCTCTTT
CDR3 protein: CASSPGLTGNTEALF

J gene: TRBJ1-2
V gene: TRBV7-9
clone size: few
D gene: -
CDR3 DNA: TGTGCCAGCAGCTTAGCCCTGGACAGTGCCTATGGCTACACCTTC
CDR3 protein: CASSLALDSAYGYTF

J gene: TRBJ1-5
V gene: TRBV29-1
clone size: many
D gene: TRBD1
CDR3 DNA: TGCAGCGTGGGCAGGGGGCGTAATCAGCCCCAGCATTTT
CDR3 protein: CSVGRGRNQPQHF

J gene: TRBJ1-4
V gene: TRBV7-2
clone size: -
D gene: -
CDR3 DNA: TGTGCCAGCAGCACTGTGGGAGTGGGGGAAAAACTGTTTTTT
CDR3 protein: CASSTVGVGEKLFF

J gene: TRBJ2-2
V gene: TRBV11-2
clone size: many
D gene: -
CDR3 DNA: TGTGCCAGCAGTAAAACCGGGGAGCTGTTTTTT
CDR3 protein: CASSKTGELFF

J gene: TRBJ2-7
V gene: TRBV20-1
clone size: few
D gene: -
CDR3 DNA: TGCAGTGCTAGAGTAACCCCCTACCCCTACGAGCAGTACTTC
CDR3 protein: CSARVTPYPYEQYF

J gene: TRBJ1-4
V gene: TRBV24-1
clone size: many
D gene: -
CDR3 DNA: TGTGCCACCAGTGCGGGGGGCGATGAAAAACTGTTTTTT
CDR3 protein: CATSAGGDEKLFF

J gene: TRBJ2-7
V gene: TRBV7-9
clone size: -
D gene: -
CDR3 DNA: TGTGCCAGCAGTTTAATCCGGACAGAGTCCTACGAGCAGTACTTC
CDR3 protein: CASSLIRTESYEQYF

J gene: TRBJ1-2
V gene: TRBV29-1
clone size: -
D gene: TRBD1
CDR3 DNA: TGCAGCGTACCGGACAGGGACAACTATGGCTACACCTTC
CDR3 protein: CSVPDRDNYGYTF

J gene: TRBJ2-5
V gene: TRBV11-2
clone size: many
D gene: -
CDR3 DNA: TGTGCCAGCAGGTCCCTAGAGACCCAGTACTTC
CDR3 protein: CASRSLETQYF

J gene: TRBJ2-7
V gene: TRBV6-1
clone size: -
D gene: -
CDR3 DNA: TGTGCCAGCAGTTACAGCAGGGACTACGAGCAGTACTTC
CDR3 protein: CASSYSRDYEQYF

J gene: TRBJ1-6
V gene: TRBV19
clone size: many
D gene: -
CDR3 DNA: TGTGCCAGTAGCCCGGACGGGAGTAATTCACCCCTCCACTTT
CDR3 protein: CASSPDGSNSPLHF

J gene: TRBJ1-1
V gene: TRBV10-3
clone size: few
D gene: -
CDR3 DNA: TGTGCCATCAGTGAGTCGGGCGGTAACTCTGAAGCTTTCTTT
CDR3 protein: CAISESGGNSEAFF

J gene: TRBJ1-2
V gene: TRBV5-1
clone size: -
D gene: -
CDR3 DNA: TGCGCCAGCAGCTTGATGGGGTTCCAGGGTAGTGGCTACACCTTC
CDR3 protein: CASSLMGFQGSGYTF

J gene: TRBJ1-3
V gene: TRBV29-1
clone size: many
D gene: -
CDR3 DNA: TGCAGCGTGATTATCTCGGGAACCTCTGGAAACACCATATATTTT
CDR3 protein: CSVIISGTSGNTIYF

J gene: TRBJ2-7
V gene: TRBV10-3
clone size: many
D gene: TRBD1
CDR3 DNA: TGTGCCATCAGTGAGTCGAACTGGGACAGCTCCTACGAGCAGTACTTC
CDR3 protein: CAISESNWDSSYEQYF

J gene: TRBJ1-5
V gene: TRBV7-6
clone size: many
D gene: -
CDR3 DNA: TGTGCCAGCAGCTTTCGACAGATCAATCAGCCCCAGCATTTT
CDR3 protein: CASSFRQINQPQHF

J gene: TRBJ1-4
V gene: TRBV19
clone size: -
D gene: -
CDR3 DNA: TGTGCCAGTAGACAGGGAGGTTTGACTAATGAAAAACTGTTTTTT
CDR3 protein: CASRQGGLTNEKLFF

J gene: TRBJ2-2
V gene: TRBV19
clone size: -
D gene: TRBD2
CDR3 DNA: TGTGCCAGTAGTATTCAGTCGCTAGCGGGATGGGCCGGGGAGCTGTTTTTT
CDR3 protein: CASSIQSLAGWAGELFF

J gene: TRBJ1-5
V gene: TRBV24-1
clone size: -
D gene: -
CDR3 DNA: TGTGCCACCAGTGCCCGGACAGCCAATCAGCCCCAGCATTTT
CDR3 protein: CATSARTANQPQHF

J gene: TRBJ1-2
V gene: TRBV7-9
clone size: many
D gene: -
CDR3 DNA: TGTGCCAGCAGCTTAGAGGGGGGGCGGAACTATGGCTACACCTTC
CDR3 protein: CASSLEGGRNYGYTF

J gene: TRBJ1-6
V gene: TRBV7-4
clone size: -
D gene: -
CDR3 DNA: TGTGCCAGCAGCCAAGAGGTCAGCAATAATTCACCCCTCCACTTT
CDR3 protein: CASSQEVSNNSPLHF

J gene: TRBJ2-7
V gene: TRBV20-1
clone size: few
D gene: TRBD1
CDR3 DNA: TGCAGTGTGACCGGGACAGGAGCCTACGAGCAGTACTTC
CDR3 protein: CSVTGTGAYEQYF

J gene: TRBJ1-1
V gene: TRBV19
clone size: few
D gene: -
CDR3 DNA: TGTGCCAGTAACGGAAGGGGTGACACTGAAGCTTTCTTT
CDR3 protein: CASNGRGDTEAFF

J gene: TRBJ1-3
V gene: TRBV29-1
clone size: -
D gene: TRBD1
CDR3 DNA: TGCAGCGTGCCGGGACAGGGGGGCTCTGGAAACACCATATATTTT
CDR3 protein: CSVPGQGGSGNTIYF

J gene: TRBJ1-1
V gene: TRBV29-1
clone size: many
D gene: TRBD1
CDR3 DNA: TGCAGCGCAGACAGGGGCCTGAACACTGAAGCTTTCTTT
CDR3 protein: CSADRGLNTEAFF

J gene: TRBJ2-7
V gene: TRBV19
clone size: -
D gene: -
CDR3 DNA: TGTGCCAGTAGTATCAGGAGCTCAAACTACGAGCAGTACTTC
CDR3 protein: CASSIRSSNYEQYF

J gene: TRBJ1-6
V gene: TRBV6-5
clone size: -
D gene: TRBD1
CDR3 DNA: TGTGCCAGCAGTTTTTCAGGGGGTTCACCCCTCCACTTT
CDR3 protein: CASSFSGGSPLHF

J gene: TRBJ2-5
V gene: TRBV6-1
clone size: -
D gene: -
CDR3 DNA: TGTGCCAGCGTTGAAGATCAATGGGGAGAGACCCAGTACTTC
CDR3 protein: CASVEDQWGETQYF

J gene: TRBJ1-4
V gene: TRBV7-8
clone size: -
D gene: -
CDR3 DNA: TGTGCCAGCAGCTTACGGGGGGAGGAACTGTTTTTT
CDR3 protein: CASSLRGEELFF

J gene: TRBJ2-2
V gene: TRBV7-3
clone size: -
D gene: -
CDR3 DNA: TGTGCCAGCAGCCGCACGCTGGGGGTGAACACCGGGGAGCTGTTTTTT
CDR3 protein: CASSRTLGVNTGELFF

J gene: TRBJ2-7
V gene: TRBV7-2
clone size: once
D gene: -
CDR3 DNA: TGTGCCAGCAGCTTAGGACCGGCGGGAAATCACGAGCAGTACTTC
CDR3 protein: CASSLGPAGNHEQYF

J gene: TRBJ1-6
V gene: TRBV6-6
clone size: once
D gene: -
CDR3 DNA: TGTGCCAGCAGTTCCGCCCGGGGTTCATATAATTCACCCCTCCACTTT
CDR3 protein: CASSSARGSYNSPLHF

J gene: TRBJ1-6
V gene: TRBV19
clone size: -
D gene: TRBD1
CDR3 DNA: TGTGCCAGCAGGGGGGAAAGGAATTCACCCCTCCACTTT
CDR3 protein: CASRGERNSPLHF

J gene: TRBJ2-5
V gene: TRBV20-1
clone size: -
D gene: -
CDR3 DNA: TGCAGTGCGGGAGGGGGCCAAGAGACCCAGTACTTC
CDR3 protein: CSAGGGQETQYF

J gene: TRBJ1-4
V gene: TRBV6-1
clone size: -
D gene: -
CDR3 DNA: TGTGCCAGCAGGGGGGGACGGTTGCTAAATGAAAAACTGTTTTTT
CDR3 protein: CASRGGRLLNEKLFF

J gene: TRBJ1-2
V gene: TRBV4-1
clone size: -
D gene: -
CDR3 DNA: TGCGCCAGCAGCCTTGGGAGGGCTGACTATGGCTACACCTTC
CDR3 protein: CASSLGRADYGYTF